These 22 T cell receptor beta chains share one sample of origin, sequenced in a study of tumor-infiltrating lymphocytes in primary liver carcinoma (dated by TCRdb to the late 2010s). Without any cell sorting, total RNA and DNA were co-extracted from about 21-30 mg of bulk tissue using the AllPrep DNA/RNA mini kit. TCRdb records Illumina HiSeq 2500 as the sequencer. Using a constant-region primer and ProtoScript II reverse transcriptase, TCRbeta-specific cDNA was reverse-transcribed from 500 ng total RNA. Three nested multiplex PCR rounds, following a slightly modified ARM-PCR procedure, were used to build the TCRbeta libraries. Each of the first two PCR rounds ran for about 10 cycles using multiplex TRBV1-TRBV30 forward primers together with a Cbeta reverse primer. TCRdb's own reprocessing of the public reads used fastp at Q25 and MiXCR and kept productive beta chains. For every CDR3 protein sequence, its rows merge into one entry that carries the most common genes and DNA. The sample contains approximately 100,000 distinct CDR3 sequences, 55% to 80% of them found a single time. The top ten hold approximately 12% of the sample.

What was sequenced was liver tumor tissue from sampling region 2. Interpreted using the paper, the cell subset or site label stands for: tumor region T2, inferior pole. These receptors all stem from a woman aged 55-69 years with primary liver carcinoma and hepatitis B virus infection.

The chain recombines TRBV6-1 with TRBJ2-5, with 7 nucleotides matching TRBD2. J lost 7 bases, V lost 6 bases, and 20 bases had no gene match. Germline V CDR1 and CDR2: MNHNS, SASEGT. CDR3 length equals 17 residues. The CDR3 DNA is TGTGCCAGCAGCGGGCTAGCTGGGGGAGGGCCGGGAGGGACCCAGTACTTC. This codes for CASSGLAGGGPGGTQYF.

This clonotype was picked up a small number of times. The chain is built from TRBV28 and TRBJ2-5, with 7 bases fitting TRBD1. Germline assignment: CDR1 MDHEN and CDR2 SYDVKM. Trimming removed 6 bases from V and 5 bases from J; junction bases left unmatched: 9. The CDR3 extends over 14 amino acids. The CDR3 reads CASRTPGGRETQYF. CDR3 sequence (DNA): TGTGCCAGCAGAACCCCAGGGGGTCGGGAGACCCAGTACTTC.

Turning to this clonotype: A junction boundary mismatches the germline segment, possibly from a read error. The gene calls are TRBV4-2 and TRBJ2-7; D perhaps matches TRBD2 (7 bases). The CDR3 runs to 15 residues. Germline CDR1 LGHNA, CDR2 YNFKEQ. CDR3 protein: CAISQEFGGHYDQYF. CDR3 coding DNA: TGTGCCATCAGCCAAGAATTCGGGGGGCACTACGATCAGTACTTC.

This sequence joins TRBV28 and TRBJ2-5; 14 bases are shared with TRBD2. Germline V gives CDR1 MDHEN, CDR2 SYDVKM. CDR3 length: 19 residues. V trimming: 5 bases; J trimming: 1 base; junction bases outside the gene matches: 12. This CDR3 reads CASSRRGLAGAGGQETQYF. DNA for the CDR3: TGTGCCAGCAGTCGGAGGGGACTAGCGGGAGCGGGTGGCCAAGAGACCCAGTACTTC.

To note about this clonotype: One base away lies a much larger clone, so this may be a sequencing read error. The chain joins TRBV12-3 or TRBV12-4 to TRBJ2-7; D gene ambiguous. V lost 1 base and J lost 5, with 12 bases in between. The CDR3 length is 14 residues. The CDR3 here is CASSLDTAGNEQYF. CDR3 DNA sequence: TGTGCCAGCAGTTTAGACACGGCTGGAAACGAGCAGTACTTC.

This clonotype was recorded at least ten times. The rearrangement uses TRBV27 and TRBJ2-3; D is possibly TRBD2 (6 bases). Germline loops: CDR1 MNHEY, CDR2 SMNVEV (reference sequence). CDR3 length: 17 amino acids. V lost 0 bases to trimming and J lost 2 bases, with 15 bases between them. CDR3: CASSLSVRESHTDTQYF. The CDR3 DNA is TGTGCCAGCAGTTTATCAGTCCGGGAGTCTCACACAGATACGCAGTATTTT.

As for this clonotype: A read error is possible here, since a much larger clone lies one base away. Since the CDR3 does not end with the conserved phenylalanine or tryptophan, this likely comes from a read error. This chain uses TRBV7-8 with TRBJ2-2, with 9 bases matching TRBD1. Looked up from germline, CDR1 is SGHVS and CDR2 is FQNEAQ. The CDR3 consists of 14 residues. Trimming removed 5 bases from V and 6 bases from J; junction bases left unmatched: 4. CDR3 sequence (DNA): TGTGCCAGCAGCGTCCGGACAGGGGCCGGGGAGCTGTTTTTG. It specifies CASSVRTGAGELFL.

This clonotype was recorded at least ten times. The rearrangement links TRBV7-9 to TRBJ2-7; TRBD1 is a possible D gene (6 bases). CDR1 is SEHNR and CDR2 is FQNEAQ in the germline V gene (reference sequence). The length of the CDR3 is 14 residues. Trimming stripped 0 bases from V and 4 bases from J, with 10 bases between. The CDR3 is CASSLAGQHYEQYF. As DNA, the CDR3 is TGTGCCAGCAGCTTAGCGGGACAACATTACGAGCAGTACTTC.

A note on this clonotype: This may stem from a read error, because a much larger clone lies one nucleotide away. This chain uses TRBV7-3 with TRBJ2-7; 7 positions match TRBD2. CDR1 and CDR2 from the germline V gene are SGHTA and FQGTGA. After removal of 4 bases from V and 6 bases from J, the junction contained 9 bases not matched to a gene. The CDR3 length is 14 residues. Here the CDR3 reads CASSSNGDYSEQYF. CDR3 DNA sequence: TGTGCCAGCAGCTCGAACGGGGACTATTCCGAGCAGTACTTC.

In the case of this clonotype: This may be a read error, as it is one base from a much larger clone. The CDR3 DNA reads as TGTGCCATCAGTGAGGGGACTGGCGGGAGAACCACCGGGGAGCTGTTTTTT. It specifies CAISEGTGGRTTGELFF. The chain recombines TRBV10-3 with TRBJ2-2; TRBD2 matches at 7 bases. Per germline, CDR1 ENHRY and CDR2 SYGVKD. With V trimmed by 2 bases and J by 4 bases, 10 bases remained unmatched. The CDR3 extends over 17 amino acids.

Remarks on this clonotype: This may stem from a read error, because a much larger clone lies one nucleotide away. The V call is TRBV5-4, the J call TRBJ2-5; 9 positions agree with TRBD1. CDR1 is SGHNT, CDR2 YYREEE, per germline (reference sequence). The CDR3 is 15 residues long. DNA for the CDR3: TGTGACAGCAGCCCCGACAGGGGGATCAAAGAGACCCAGTACTTC. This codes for CDSSPDRGIKETQYF.

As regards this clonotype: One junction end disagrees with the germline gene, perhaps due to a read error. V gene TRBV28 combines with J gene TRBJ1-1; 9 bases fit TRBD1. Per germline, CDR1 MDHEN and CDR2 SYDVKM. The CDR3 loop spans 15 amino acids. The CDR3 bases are TGTGCCGGCAGTCCGACGGGACAGGGTAACACTGAAGCCTTCTTT. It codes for CAGSPTGQGNTEAFF.

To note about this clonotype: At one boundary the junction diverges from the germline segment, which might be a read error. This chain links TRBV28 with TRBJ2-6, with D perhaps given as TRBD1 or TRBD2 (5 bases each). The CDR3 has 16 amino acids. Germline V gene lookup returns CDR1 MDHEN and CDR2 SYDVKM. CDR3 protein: CASNTGRFSVANVLTF. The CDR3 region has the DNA TGTGCCAGCAATACGGGACGGTTCTCTGTGGCCAACGTCCTGACTTTC. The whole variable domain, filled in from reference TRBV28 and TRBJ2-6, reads DVKVTQSSRYLVKRTGEKVFLECVQDMDHENMFWYRQDPGLGLRLIYFSYDVKMKEKGDIPEGYSVSREKKERFSLILESASTNQTSMYLCASNTGRFSVANVLTFGAGSRLTVL.

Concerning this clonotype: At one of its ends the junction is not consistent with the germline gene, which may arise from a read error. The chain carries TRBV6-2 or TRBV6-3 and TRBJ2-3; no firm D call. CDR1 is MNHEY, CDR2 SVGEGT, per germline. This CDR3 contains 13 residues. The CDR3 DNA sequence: TGTGCCAGCAGTTACGCTGACGCGGTTACGCAGTGTTTT. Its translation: CASSYADAVTQCF.

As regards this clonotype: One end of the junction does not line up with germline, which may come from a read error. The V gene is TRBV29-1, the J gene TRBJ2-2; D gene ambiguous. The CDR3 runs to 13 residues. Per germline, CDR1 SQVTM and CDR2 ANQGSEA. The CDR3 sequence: CSVDSINTGELFF. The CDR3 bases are TGCAGTGTTGATTCGATTAACACCGGGGAGCTGTTTTTT.

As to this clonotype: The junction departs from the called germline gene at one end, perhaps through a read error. For the CDR3, the DNA is TGCGCCAGAAGATCTGGACAGGGTAATTCACCCCTTCACTTT. Its protein is CARRSGQGNSPLHF. This sequence joins TRBV10-2 and TRBJ1-6, with 8 nucleotides matching TRBD1. The CDR3 totals 14 residues. Looked up from germline, CDR1 is WSHSY and CDR2 is SAAADI.

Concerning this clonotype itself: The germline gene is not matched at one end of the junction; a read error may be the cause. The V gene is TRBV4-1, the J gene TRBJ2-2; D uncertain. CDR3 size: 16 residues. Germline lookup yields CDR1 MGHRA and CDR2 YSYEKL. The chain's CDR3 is CASSRLRHDNTGELFF. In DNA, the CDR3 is TGCGCTAGCAGCCGCCTACGGCACGATAACACCGGGGAGCTGTTTTTT.

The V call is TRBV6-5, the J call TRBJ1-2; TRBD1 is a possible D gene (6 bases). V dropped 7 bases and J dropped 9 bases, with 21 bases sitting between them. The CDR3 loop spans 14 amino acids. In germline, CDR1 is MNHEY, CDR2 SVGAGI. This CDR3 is CASTTLQGTHCYTF. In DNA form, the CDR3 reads TGTGCCAGCACCACCCTACAGGGTACCCATTGCTACACCTTC.

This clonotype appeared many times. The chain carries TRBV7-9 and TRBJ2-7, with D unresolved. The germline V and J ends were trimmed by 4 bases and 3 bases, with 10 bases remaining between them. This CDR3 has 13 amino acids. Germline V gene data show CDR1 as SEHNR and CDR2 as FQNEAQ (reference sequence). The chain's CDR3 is CASSYPTGYEQYF. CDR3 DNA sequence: TGTGCCAGCAGCTACCCCACGGGCTACGAGCAGTACTTC.

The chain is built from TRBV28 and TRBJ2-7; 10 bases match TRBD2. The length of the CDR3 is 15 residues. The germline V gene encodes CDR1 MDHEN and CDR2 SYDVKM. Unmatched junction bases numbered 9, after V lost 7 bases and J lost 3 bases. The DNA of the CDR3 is TGTGCCAGCAAGACCCGGACTAGCGGATACTACGAGCAGTACTTC. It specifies CASKTRTSGYYEQYF.

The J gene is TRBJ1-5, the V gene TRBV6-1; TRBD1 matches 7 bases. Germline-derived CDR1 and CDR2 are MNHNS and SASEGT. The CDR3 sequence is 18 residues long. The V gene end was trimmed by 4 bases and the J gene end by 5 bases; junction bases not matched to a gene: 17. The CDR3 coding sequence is TGTGCCAGCAGTGGAGCATATTTCAGGGGGTCGAGATATCAGCCCCAGCATTTT. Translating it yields CASSGAYFRGSRYQPQHF.

CDR3 in amino acids: CASSPGPTNYEQYF. The DNA for the CDR3 is TGTGCCAGCAGCCCGGGACCAACCAACTACGAGCAGTACTTC. The gene calls are TRBV7-6 and TRBJ2-7; D tentatively reads TRBD1 or TRBD2 (5 bases each). Germline-derived CDR1 and CDR2 are SGHVS and FNYEAQ. CDR3 length: 14 residues. V dropped 5 bases and J dropped 3 bases, with 14 bases sitting between them.